These 14 T cell receptor beta chains were all obtained from the same sample, sequenced in a study of T cell repertoires in cytomegalovirus infection. Using its own MiXCR run on the reads, TCRdb lists one record per CDR3 protein. Of about 740,000 distinct CDR3 sequences listed, 35% are singletons. The source material was PBMCs. Receptors were obtained from a human donor in good health (CMV status not recorded). Some clones in this sample may be carry-over from other donors' samples.

A remark on this clonotype: One junction end does not reproduce the germline sequence, and a read error may be involved. This chain's CDR3 is CASSQDGLEETQYF. The DNA of the CDR3 is TGTGCCAGCAGCCAAGACGGGCTGGAAGAGACCCAGTACTTC. This rearrangement joins TRBV4-1 to TRBJ2-5, with unresolved D. CDR1 and CDR2 (germline): MGHRA, YSYEKL. The CDR3 runs 14 residues.

This clonotype was detected a few times. This chain joins TRBV6-1 and TRBJ1-1; D perhaps matches TRBD1 (6 bases). V lost 4 bases, J lost 3 bases, and 18 bases lay in between. Germline values: CDR1 MNHNS, CDR2 SASEGT. This CDR3 contains 16 residues. The CDR3, as DNA: TGTGCCAGCAGTGCTTTCGGCGGGGGGGCTTACACTGAAGCTTTCTTT. Translation gives CASSAFGGGAYTEAFF.

V is TRBV6-1 and J is TRBJ2-4; 8 nucleotides line up with TRBD2. The CDR3 covers 14 residues. Germline V gives CDR1 MNHNS, CDR2 SASEGT. V trimming: 7 bases; J trimming: 6 bases; junction bases outside the gene matches: 8. The CDR3 bases are TGTGCCAGCATTGCGGGGGGAGCCGGAAACATTCAGTACTTC. Protein product: CASIAGGAGNIQYF.

This clonotype has only one observation. An end of the junction differs from the germline gene, which may be a read error. The chain combines TRBV6-5 with TRBJ2-7; 7 bases align to TRBD2. Germline V gene lookup returns CDR1 MNHEY and CDR2 SVGAGI. CDR3 size: 15 residues. The CDR3 loop reads CASSYARGDTYDQYF. In DNA form, the CDR3 reads TGTGCCAGCAGTTACGCCCGGGGGGATACCTACGATCAGTACTTC.

This chain links TRBV20-1 with TRBJ2-5, with 10 bases matching TRBD2. This CDR3 contains 15 residues. After removal of 4 bases from V and 2 bases from J, the junction contained 7 bases not matched to a gene. Per the germline V gene, CDR1 is DFQATT and CDR2 is SNEGSKA (reference sequence). CDR3 DNA: TGCAGTGCTACTACTAGCGGGGTTACGCAAGAGACCCAGTACTTC. Its protein is CSATTSGVTQETQYF.

The rearrangement uses TRBV28 and TRBJ2-7; the D gene could be TRBD1 or TRBD2 (6 bases each). The germline V gene has CDR1 MDHEN and CDR2 SYDVKM. The germline V and J ends were trimmed by 6 bases and 6 bases, with 21 bases remaining between them. The CDR3 runs to 15 residues. The CDR3 region is CASSPFGGGPLEQYF. CDR3 nucleotides: TGTGCCAGCAGCCCGTTCGGGGGCGGGCCTCTCGAGCAGTACTTC. The complete variable domain, with remaining parts taken from reference TRBV28 and TRBJ2-7, reads DVKVTQSSRYLVKRTGEKVFLECVQDMDHENMFWYRQDPGLGLRLIYFSYDVKMKEKGDIPEGYSVSREKKERFSLILESASTNQTSMYLCASSPFGGGPLEQYFGPGTRLTVT.

The rearrangement links TRBV29-1 to TRBJ1-2; unclear D gene. Germline lookup yields CDR1 SQVTM and CDR2 ANQGSEA. This CDR3 has 13 amino acids. Trimming took off 0 bases at V and 6 bases at J, with 11 bases between the two ends. In DNA, the CDR3 is TGCAGCGTTGAAGATCAGTTGAGGAATGGCTACACCTTC. Protein: CSVEDQLRNGYTF.

There are a few counts of this clonotype. V gene TRBV20-1 combines with J gene TRBJ2-7; TRBD1 agrees at 8 bases. Germline V gene data show CDR1 as DFQATT and CDR2 as SNEGSKA (reference sequence). This CDR3 spans 14 amino acids. Losses at the gene ends were 4 bases for V and 4 bases for J; bases not matched to a gene: 9. The CDR3 sequence is CSAKPTGDRYEQYF. Written as DNA, the CDR3 is TGCAGTGCTAAACCGACAGGGGATCGGTACGAGCAGTACTTC.

This clonotype was counted between two and nine times. V is TRBV28 and J is TRBJ2-1; no clear D. Looked up from germline, CDR1 is MDHEN and CDR2 is SYDVKM. The CDR3 has 17 amino acids. Trimming left V 4 bases short and J 0 bases short, with 16 bases between. The CDR3 sequence: CASSSPLGGLSYNEQFF. CDR3 DNA: TGTGCCAGCAGTTCCCCCCTTGGCGGTCTCTCCTACAATGAGCAGTTCTTC.

In its sample, this clonotype was seen a few times. The chain carries TRBV6-1 and TRBJ2-3, with TRBD1 as a possible D gene (5 bases). With 5 bases removed from V and 3 bases from J, the gap between germline ends came to 12 bases. The CDR3 is 14 residues long. CDR1 is MNHNS and CDR2 is SASEGT in the germline V gene. The CDR3, as DNA: TGTGCCAGCAGTTACGACAGATTAACAGATACGCAGTATTTT. It is translated as CASSYDRLTDTQYF.

J is TRBJ1-1 and V is TRBV5-1; a possible D gene is TRBD1 (6 bases). The CDR3 has 16 residues. Germline CDR1 is SGHRS and CDR2 is YFSETQ. V lost 0 bases to trimming and J lost 6 bases, with 18 bases between them. The CDR3 sequence: CASSLGDQGTRSEAFF. The DNA of the CDR3 is TGCGCCAGCAGCTTGGGCGATCAGGGGACACGTTCTGAAGCTTTCTTT.

The V and J genes are TRBV28 and TRBJ2-5, with D possibly being TRBD1 (7 bases). Germline CDR1 and CDR2: MDHEN and SYDVKM. The length of the CDR3 is 14 residues. The ends were cut back, 5 bases at V and 5 bases at J, with 15 bases in the middle. CDR3 sequence: CASSPVQGRETQYF. The CDR3 coding sequence is TGTGCCAGCAGTCCTGTACAGGGGAGGGAGACCCAGTACTTC.

This clonotype appeared many times. This chain joins TRBV12-3 or TRBV12-4 and TRBJ1-2; 8 bases match TRBD1. The CDR3 runs to 14 residues. V shed 6 bases and J 7 bases; nucleotides not matched to a gene: 10. The CDR3 region is CASSKTGAPGGYTF. The CDR3, as DNA: TGTGCCAGCAGCAAGACAGGGGCCCCGGGTGGCTACACCTTC.

V usage is TRBV27 and J usage is TRBJ2-1; a weak D match, TRBD1 (5 bases). The V and J ends lost 4 bases and 6 bases respectively, with 19 bases between them. Germline CDR1 is MNHEY and CDR2 is SMNVEV (reference sequence). This CDR3 is built from 16 residues. The CDR3, as DNA: TGTGCCAGCAGTTCCAGGGTAGGTATCGGTCCCAATGAGCAGTTCTTC. This gives the protein CASSSRVGIGPNEQFF.